The clone carrying this T cell receptor (beta chain) was counted between two and nine times. Its matching antigen is unknown. Orbital computed tomography, thyroid ultrasound, serum thyroxine and TRAb, and clinical symptoms together informed the diagnoses. These data are taken from a study of T cells in Graves' hyperthyroidism and ophthalmopathy. The study's findings and limits: Stable hyperthyroidism was separated from ophthalmopathy by a model based on 13 V-J features.

Germline CDR1 is DFQATT and CDR2 is SNEGSKA (reference sequence). The CDR3 extends over 14 amino acids. Trimming took 4 bases from V and 2 from J, leaving 13 bases between them. Amplification yielded TCR beta CDR3 regions, with RNA transcripts as the source. TCR CDR3 regions were first amplified by RT-PCR with HTBI primers. TCRdb fed the multiplex PCR reads into MiXCR, producing one record per CDR3 protein. Of 300,000 to 400,000 distinct CDR3 sequences detected, roughly 13% appear once; the ten largest clones hold 9.5% to 12%. This clonotype originated in an older woman with Graves' hyperthyroidism. The sample taken for sequencing was blood. The gene calls are TRBV20-1 and TRBJ2-3; D is perhaps TRBD2 (6 bases). The CDR3 DNA reads TGCAGTGCTAATCCCCCGGGAGTCACAGATACGCAGTATTTT. This gives the protein CSANPPGVTDTQYF.